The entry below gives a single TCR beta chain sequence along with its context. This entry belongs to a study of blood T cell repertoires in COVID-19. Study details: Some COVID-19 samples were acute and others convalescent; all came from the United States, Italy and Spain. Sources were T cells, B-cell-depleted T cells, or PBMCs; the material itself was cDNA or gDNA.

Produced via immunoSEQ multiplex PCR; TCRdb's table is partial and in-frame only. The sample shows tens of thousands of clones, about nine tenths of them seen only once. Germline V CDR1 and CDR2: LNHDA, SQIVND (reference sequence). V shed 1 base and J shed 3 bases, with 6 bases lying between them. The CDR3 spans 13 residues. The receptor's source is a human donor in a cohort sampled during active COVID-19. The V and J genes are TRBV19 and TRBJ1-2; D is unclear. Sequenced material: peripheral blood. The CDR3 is CASSIGRYYGYTF. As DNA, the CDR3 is TGTGCCAGTAGTATAGGTCGGTACTATGGCTACACCTTC.